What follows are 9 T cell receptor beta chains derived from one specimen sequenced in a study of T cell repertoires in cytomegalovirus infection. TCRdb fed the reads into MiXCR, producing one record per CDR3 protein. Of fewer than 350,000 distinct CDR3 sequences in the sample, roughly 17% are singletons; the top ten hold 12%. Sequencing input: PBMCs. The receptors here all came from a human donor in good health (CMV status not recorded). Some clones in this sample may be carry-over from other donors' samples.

The CDR3 DNA follows: TGTGCCAGCAGCTCGCGGCCAGGGGTCGGCGAGCAGTACTTC. This sequence encodes CASSSRPGVGEQYF. The chain employs TRBV7-9 and TRBJ2-7; D may be TRBD1 (6 bases). Germline loops: CDR1 SEHNR, CDR2 FQNEAQ (reference sequence). This CDR3 contains 14 residues. V lost 4 bases, J lost 6 bases, and 16 bases lay in between.

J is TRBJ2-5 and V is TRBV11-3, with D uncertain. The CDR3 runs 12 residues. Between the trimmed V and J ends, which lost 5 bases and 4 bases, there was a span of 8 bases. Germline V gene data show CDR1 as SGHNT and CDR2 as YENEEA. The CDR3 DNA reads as TGTGCCAGCAGCCAATCAGGAGAGACCCAGTACTTC. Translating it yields CASSQSGETQYF. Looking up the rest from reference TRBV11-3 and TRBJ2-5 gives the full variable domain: EAGVVQSPRYKIIEKKQPVAFWCNPISGHNTLYWYLQNLGQGPELLIRYENEEAVDDSQLPKDRFSAERLKGVDSTLKIQPAELGDSAVYLCASSQSGETQYFGPGTRLLVL.

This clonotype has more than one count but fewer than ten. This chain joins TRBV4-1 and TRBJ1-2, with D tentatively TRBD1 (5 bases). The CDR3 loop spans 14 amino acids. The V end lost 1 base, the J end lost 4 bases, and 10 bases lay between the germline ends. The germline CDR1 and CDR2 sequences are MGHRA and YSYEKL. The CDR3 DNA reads TGCGCCAGCAGCCAAGCCCCAGGGATCTATGGCTACACCTTC. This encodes CASSQAPGIYGYTF.

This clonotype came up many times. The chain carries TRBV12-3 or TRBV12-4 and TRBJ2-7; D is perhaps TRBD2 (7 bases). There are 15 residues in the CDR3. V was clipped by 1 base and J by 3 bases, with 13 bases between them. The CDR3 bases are TGTGCCAGCAGTTTAGGGGGAGGGGGGCTCTACGAGCAGTACTTC. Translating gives CASSLGGGGLYEQYF.

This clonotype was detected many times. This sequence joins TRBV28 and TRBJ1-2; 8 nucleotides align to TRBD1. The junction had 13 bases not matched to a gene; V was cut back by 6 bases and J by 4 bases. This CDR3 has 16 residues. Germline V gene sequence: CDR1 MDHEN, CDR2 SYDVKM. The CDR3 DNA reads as TGTGCCAGCAGCACACGAACTACAGGGGGGAGCTATGGCTACACCTTC. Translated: CASSTRTTGGSYGYTF.

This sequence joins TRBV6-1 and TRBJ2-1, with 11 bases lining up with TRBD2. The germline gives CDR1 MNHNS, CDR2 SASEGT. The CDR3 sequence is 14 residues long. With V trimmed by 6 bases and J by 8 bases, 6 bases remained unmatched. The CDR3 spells CASRVSGGGDEQFF. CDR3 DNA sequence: TGTGCCAGCAGGGTTAGCGGGGGGGGAGATGAGCAGTTCTTC.

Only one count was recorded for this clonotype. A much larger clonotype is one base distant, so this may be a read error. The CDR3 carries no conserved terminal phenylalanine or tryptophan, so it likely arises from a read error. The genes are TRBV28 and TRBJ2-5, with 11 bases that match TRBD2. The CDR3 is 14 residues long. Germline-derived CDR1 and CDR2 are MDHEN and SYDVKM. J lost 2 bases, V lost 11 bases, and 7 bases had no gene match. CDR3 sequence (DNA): TGTGCCGGCCACACTAGCGGGGGTCAAGAGACCCAGTACGTC. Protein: CAGHTSGGQETQYV.

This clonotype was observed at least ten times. Here the CDR3 reads CASSLASGLNTEAFF. The CDR3 DNA reads TGTGCCAGCAGCTTAGCGTCCGGGCTTAACACTGAAGCTTTCTTT. The chain links TRBV7-2 to TRBJ1-1; D gene unclear. Germline V gene sequence: CDR1 SGHTA, CDR2 FQGNSA. V was shortened by 0 bases and J by 2 bases, with 10 bases between the two germline ends. The CDR3 covers 15 residues.

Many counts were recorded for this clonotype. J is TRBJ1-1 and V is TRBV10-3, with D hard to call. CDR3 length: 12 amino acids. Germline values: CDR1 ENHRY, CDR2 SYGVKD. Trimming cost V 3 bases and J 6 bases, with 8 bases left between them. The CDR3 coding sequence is TGTGCCATCAGTGATCTGAGAGCTGAAGCTTTCTTT. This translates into CAISDLRAEAFF.